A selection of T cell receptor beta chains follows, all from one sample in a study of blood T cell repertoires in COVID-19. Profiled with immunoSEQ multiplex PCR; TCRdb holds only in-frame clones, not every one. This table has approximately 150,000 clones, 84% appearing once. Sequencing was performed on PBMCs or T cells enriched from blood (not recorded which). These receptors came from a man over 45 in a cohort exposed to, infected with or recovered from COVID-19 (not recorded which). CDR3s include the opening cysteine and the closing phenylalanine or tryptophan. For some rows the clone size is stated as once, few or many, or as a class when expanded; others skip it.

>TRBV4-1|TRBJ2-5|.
CASSHSGTQETQYF
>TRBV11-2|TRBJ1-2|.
CASSLHRAANYGYTF
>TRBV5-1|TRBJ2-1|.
CASSSGGAGYNEQFF
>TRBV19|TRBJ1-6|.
CASTAGQTNSPLHF
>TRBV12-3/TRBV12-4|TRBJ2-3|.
CASSFTADTQYF
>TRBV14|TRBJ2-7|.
CASSQERGRDYEQYF
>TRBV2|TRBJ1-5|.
CASSEYEGVNQPQHF
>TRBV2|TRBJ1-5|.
CASNPTGGYQPQHF
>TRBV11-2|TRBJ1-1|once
CASRSDRGNTEAFF
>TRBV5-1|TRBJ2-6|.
CASSPLARAGANVLTF
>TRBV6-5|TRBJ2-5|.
CASNSLDPSETQYF
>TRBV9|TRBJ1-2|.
CASSVLAGGDYGYTF
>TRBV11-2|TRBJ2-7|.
CASSLYNSNYEQYF
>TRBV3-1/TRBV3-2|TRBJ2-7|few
CASSPGLAAWEQYF
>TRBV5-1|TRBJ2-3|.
CASSTGTSGGHTDTQYF
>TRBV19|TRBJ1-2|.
CASSSGYGYTF
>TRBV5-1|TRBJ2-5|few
CASKRDRGETQYF
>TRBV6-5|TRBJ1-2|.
CASSRTSGQNYGYTF
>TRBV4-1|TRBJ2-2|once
CASSLPSGPLTGELFF
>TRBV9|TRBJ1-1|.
CASSPREGNTEAFF
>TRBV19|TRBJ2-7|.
CASSLQFGGFPPYEQYF
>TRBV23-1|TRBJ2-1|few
CASTPFRTSGYCPFNEQFF
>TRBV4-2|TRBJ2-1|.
CASSQVQGVSYNEQFF
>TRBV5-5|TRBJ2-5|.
CATSGNPQETQYF
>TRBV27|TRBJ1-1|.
CASSLSTTGGTEAFF
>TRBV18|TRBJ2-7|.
CASSPPKGLAGSSYEQYF
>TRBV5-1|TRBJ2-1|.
CASSSGTYNEQFF
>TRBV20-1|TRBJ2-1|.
CSAERFNEQFF
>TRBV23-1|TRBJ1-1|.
CASSITGQTEAFF
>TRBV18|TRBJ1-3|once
CASSQRDSGNTIYF
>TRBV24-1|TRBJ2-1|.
CATSDPLAVSNEQFF
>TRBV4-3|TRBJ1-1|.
CASSPQAFNTEAFF
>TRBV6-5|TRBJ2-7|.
CASSYRGQGTYEQYF
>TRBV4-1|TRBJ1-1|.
CASSPVLNTEAFF
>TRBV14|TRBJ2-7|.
CASSPSSGGGGNYEQYF
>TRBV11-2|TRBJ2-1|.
CASSLVLALEEQFF
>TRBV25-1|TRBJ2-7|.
CASTPGGGLLGEQYF
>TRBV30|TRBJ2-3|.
CAWSPIIYRPYPSGSSDTQYF